This T cell receptor beta chain was sequenced in a study of metastatic and nonmetastatic thyroid tumors. As for the study in general: Repertoires were compared across blood and tumor or nodule tissue from malignant and benign thyroid patients.

Trimming took off 6 bases at V and 5 bases at J, with 9 bases between the two ends. The CDR3 loop spans 12 amino acids. Germline assignment: CDR1 KGHDR and CDR2 SFDVKD. By sample fraction, this clone is medium-sized (0.01 to 0.1%). Antigen: not known. Study-wide results and limits: Significantly greater TCR beta diversity was reportedly found in malignant thyroid tumors than in benign nodules (in blood and tumor).

No patient had received any treatment before thyroid surgery. Authors' data handling: Between-group CDR3 differences, defined by clinicopathological status, yielded a distant-metastasis classifier for papillary thyroid cancer. MiXCR re-clonotyped the PCR reads for TCRdb. What appears here as the V and J calls and clone size reflects TCRdb's work, not the paper's. Seen here are some 21,000 clones, less than 25% observed once, and the top ten hold about 12%. The rearrangement uses TRBV24-1 and TRBJ1-2, with D perhaps matching TRBD1 (6 bases). The receptor's source is a female donor with papillary thyroid cancer or a benign thyroid nodule (not recorded which). Some clones in this sample may be carry-over from other donors' samples. Source material: tumor tissue. CDR3 amino acids: CATSKTGYGYTF. The DNA of the CDR3 is TGTGCCACCAGTAAGACAGGATATGGCTACACCTTC.